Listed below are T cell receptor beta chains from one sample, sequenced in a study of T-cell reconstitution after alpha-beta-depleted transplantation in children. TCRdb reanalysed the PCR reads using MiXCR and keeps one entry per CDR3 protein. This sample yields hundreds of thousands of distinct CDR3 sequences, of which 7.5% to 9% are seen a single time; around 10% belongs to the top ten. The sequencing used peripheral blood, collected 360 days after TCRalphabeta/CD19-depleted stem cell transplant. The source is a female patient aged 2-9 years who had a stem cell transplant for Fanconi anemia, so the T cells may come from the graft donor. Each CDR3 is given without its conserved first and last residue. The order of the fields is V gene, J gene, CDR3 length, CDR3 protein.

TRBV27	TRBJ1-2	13	ASSSYLRGGYGYT
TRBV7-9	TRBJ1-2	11	ASSLGIGYGYT
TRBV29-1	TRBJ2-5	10	SVSAGEETQY
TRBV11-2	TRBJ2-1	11	ASSLWTENEQF
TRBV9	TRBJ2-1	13	ASSVGSGGVNEQF
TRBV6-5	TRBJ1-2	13	ASSVRASANYGYT
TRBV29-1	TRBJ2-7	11	SVASDITTEQY
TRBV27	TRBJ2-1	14	ASTSYSGRVNNEQF
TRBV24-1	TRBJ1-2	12	ATSDFGTGDGYT
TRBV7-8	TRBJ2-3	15	ASSPHRISGNTDTQY
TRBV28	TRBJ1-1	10	ASSLTRAEAF
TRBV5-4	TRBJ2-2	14	ASSALSGRDTGELF
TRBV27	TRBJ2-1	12	ASKYSSSYNEQF
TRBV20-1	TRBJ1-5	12	SARDLGLNQPQH
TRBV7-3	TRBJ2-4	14	ASSSGNSGAKNIQY
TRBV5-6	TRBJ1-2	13	ASSRGQGARYGYT
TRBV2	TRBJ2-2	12	ASRLAGGPGELF
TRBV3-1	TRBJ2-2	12	ASSQANRLGELF
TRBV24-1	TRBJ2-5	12	ATSVRGGVETQY
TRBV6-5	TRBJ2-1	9	ASYHGHEQF
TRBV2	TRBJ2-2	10	ASWQVPGELF
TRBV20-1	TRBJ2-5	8	SAGWKTQY
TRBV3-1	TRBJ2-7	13	ASSLNSGGSYEQY
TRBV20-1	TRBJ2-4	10	SAPRTGNIQY
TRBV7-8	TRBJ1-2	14	ASSPYRAGGNYGYT
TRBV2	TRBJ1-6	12	ASSEGTVESPLH
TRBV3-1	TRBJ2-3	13	ASSQVQTFTDTQY
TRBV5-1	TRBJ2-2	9	ASSLDGELF
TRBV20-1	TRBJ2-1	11	SARPRGPIKQF